This T cell receptor beta chain derives from a study of T cell repertoires in ileal Crohn's disease. About the research overall: About 37% were active smokers at surgery; median disease duration was roughly 8 years. General study findings and limits: Every patient over 26.8% clonality showed endoscopic recurrence. Compared with CD4 T cells, sorted CD8 cells carried more expanded clones.

Germline-derived CDR1 and CDR2 are MRHNA and SNTAGT. There are 13 residues in the CDR3. V lost 0 bases and J lost 15; bases outside the gene matches: 7. TCRB immunosequencing input was approximately 450 nanograms of biopsy DNA per sample. Here immunoSEQ multiplex PCR was the method, and the copy in TCRdb shows in-frame clones only, minus some. The top ten clones hold about 9.3% of a sample with more than 5,500 clones, 72% of them seen once. A word on this clone: Its antigen is undetermined.

The origin of this receptor is an adult with Crohn's disease. V is TRBV6-4 and J is TRBJ2-1, with 8 bases identical to TRBD2. Sequencing input: ileal tissue. This chain's CDR3 is CASSDSPSGRPFF. The CDR3 coding sequence is TGTGCCAGCAGTGACTCTCCTAGCGGGCGGCCGTTCTTC.